What follows are 5 T cell receptor beta chains derived from one specimen sequenced in a study of shared clonotypes between healthy human individuals. Profiling relied on immunoSEQ multiplex PCR, and the TCRdb table lists in-frame clones only, not all of them. This sample carries some 2.1 million clones, about 95% of them seen once, and the ten largest clones take roughly 1.1%. Terminally differentiated effector memory CD45RA+ cells were left out of the naive CD8 fraction, which was CD45RO-negative and positively selected for CCR7. Source material: naive CD8+ T cells sorted from blood. Receptors were obtained from a man aged 18 to 29 in good health.

V usage is TRBV4-1 and J usage is TRBJ2-1, with 8 bases matching TRBD1. V was clipped by 1 base and J by 4 bases; unmatched bases: 9. From germline, CDR1 is MGHRA and CDR2 YSYEKL. This CDR3 region has 17 residues. CDR3 protein: CASSQGFRGQDYNEQFF. CDR3 bases: TGCGCCAGCAGCCAAGGCTTCCGGGGACAGGATTACAATGAGCAGTTCTTC.

V gene TRBV11-2 combines with J gene TRBJ2-3; 7 positions agree with TRBD2. The CDR3 is 14 amino acids. Per the germline V gene, CDR1 is SGHAT and CDR2 is FQNNGV. The V gene end was trimmed by 10 bases and the J gene end by 5 bases; junction bases not matched to a gene: 12. The CDR3 DNA reads TGTGCCATCCCAGACCAGCGGGATCTAGATACGCAGTATTTT. It is translated as CAIPDQRDLDTQYF.

The chain couples TRBV2 to TRBJ1-2; no definite D call. Germline assignment: CDR1 SNHLY and CDR2 FYNNEI. The ends were cut back, 3 bases at V and 8 bases at J, with 19 bases in the middle. This CDR3 spans 15 amino acids. CDR3: CASSEFSGPMKGYTF. Here the CDR3 DNA reads TGTGCCAGCAGTGAGTTCTCCGGGCCGATGAAGGGCTACACCTTC.

This chain joins TRBV15 and TRBJ2-7; no clear D gene. Germline V gene lookup returns CDR1 LNHNV and CDR2 YYDKDF (reference sequence). Deletions cut 0 bases from V and 4 bases from J, with 13 bases between. CDR3 length: 15 amino acids. The CDR3, as DNA: TGTGCCACCAGCAGAGATAGACTTACCCGGTACGAGCAGTACTTC. Translating it yields CATSRDRLTRYEQYF. Filled out from reference TRBV15 and TRBJ2-7, the complete variable domain reads DAMVIQNPRYQVTQFGKPVTLSCSQTLNHNVMYWYQQKSSQAPKLLFHYYDKDFNNEADTPDNFQSRRPNTSFCFLDIRSPGLGDTAMYLCATSRDRLTRYEQYFGPGTRLTVT.

This clone showed up just once. The chain links TRBV4-3 to TRBJ1-6; the D is unclear. The CDR3 runs 13 residues. Germline V gene sequence: CDR1 LGHNA, CDR2 YSLEER. Trimming took 1 base from V and 7 from J, leaving 5 bases between them. CDR3 coding DNA: TGCGCCAGCAGCCAAGCGTTAAATTCACCCCTCCACTTT. This encodes CASSQALNSPLHF.